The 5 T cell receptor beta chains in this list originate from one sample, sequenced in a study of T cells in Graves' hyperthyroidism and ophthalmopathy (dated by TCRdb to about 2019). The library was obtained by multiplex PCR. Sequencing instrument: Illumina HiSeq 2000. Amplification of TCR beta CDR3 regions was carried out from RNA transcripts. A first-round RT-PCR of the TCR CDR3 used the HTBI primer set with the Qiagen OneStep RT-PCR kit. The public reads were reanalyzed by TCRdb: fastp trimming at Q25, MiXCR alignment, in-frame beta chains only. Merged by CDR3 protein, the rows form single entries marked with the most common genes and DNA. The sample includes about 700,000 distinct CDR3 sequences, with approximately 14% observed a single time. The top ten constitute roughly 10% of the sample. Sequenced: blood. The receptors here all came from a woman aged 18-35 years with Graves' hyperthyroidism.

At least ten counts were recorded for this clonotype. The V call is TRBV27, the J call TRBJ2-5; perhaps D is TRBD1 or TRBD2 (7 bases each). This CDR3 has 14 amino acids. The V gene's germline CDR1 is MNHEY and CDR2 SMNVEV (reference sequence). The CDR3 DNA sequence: TGTGTTTCCCAGGGGGGGATCCCCTCAGAGACCCAGTACTTC. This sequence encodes CVSQGGIPSETQYF.

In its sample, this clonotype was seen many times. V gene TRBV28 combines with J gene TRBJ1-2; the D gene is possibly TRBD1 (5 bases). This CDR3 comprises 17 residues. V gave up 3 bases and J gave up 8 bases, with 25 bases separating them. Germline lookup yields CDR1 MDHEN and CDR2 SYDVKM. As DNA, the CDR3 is TGTGCCAGCAGTTTTTCCGGGGGGTTTGGACCGAATATGGGCTACACCTTC. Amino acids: CASSFSGGFGPNMGYTF.

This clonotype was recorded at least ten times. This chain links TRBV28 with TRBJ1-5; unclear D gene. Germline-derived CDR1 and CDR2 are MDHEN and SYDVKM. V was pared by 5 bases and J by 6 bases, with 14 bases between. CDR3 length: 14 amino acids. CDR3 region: CASSPGRLSQPQHF. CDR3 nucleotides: TGTGCCAGCAGTCCCGGTCGGTTGTCTCAGCCCCAGCATTTT.

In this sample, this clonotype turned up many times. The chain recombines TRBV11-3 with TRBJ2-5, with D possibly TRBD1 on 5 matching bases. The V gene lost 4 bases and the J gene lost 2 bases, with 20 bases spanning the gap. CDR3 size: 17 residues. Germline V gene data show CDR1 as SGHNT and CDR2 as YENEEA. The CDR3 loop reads CASSSPTRQHIQETQYF. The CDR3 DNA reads TGTGCCAGCAGCTCGCCCACCCGACAGCATATACAAGAGACCCAGTACTTC.

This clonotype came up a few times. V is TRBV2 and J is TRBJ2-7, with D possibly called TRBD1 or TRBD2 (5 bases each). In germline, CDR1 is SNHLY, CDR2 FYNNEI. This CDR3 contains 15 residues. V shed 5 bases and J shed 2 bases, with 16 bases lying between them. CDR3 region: CASSIPLGVTYEQYF. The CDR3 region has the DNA TGTGCCAGCAGTATCCCTTTGGGGGTCACCTACGAGCAGTACTTC.